The rows below give T cell receptor beta chains drawn from one sample of a study of T cell responses to AZD1222 COVID-19 vaccine. Measured with immunoSEQ multiplex PCR; TCRdb has only the in-frame clones, and not every one. The data show roughly 120,000 clones, 75% to 90% seen once. The material was peripheral blood, obtained 28 days after the second AZD1222 dose. The origin of the receptors is an adult who received the AZD1222 COVID-19 vaccine. Each CDR3 is given with its conserved first and last residue. The D gene is left open where the match is weak. Expanded clones are given a class, and other clones once, few, many or no size at all.

.	TRBV6-5	.	TRBJ2-7	CASSRRGSYEQYF	TGTGCCAGCAGCCGAAGGGGGTCCTACGAGCAGTACTTC
few	TRBV12-3/TRBV12-4	.	TRBJ2-5	CASRPLGGETQYF	TGTGCCAGCAGGCCCTTAGGGGGAGAGACCCAGTACTTC
once	TRBV6-1	.	TRBJ1-1	CASSERGAEAFF	TGTGCCAGCAGTGAAAGGGGTGCTGAAGCTTTCTTT
.	TRBV6-5	TRBD1	TRBJ1-6	CASRAGQWNSPLHF	TGTGCCAGCAGGGCGGGACAGTGGAATTCACCCCTCCACTTT
.	TRBV2	.	TRBJ2-1	CASSDDSSLRGFF	TGTGCCAGCAGTGACGATTCCAGTCTTCGCGGGTTCTTC
few	TRBV12-2	.	TRBJ2-7	CASRPPYF	TGTGCAAGTCGCCCTCCCTACTTC
.	TRBV7-9	.	TRBJ2-6	CASSRGQFGANVLTF	TGTGCCAGCAGCCGCGGACAGTTCGGGGCCAACGTCCTGACTTTC
few	TRBV6-5	.	TRBJ2-2	CASSYNVGGELFF	TGTGCCAGCAGTTATAACGTAGGCGGGGAGCTGTTTTTT
.	TRBV30	.	TRBJ1-5	CAWSRWGGGSNQPQHF	TGTGCCTGGAGTCGGTGGGGGGGAGGTAGCAATCAGCCCCAGCATTTT
.	TRBV2	.	TRBJ1-4	CASGGLANEKLFF	TGTGCCAGCGGTGGGCTAGCTAATGAAAAACTGTTTTTT
.	TRBV6-6	.	TRBJ1-1	CASSIDSGGEAFF	TGTGCCAGCAGTATAGACAGTGGGGGCGAAGCTTTCTTT
few	TRBV9	.	TRBJ1-6	CASSVERDTDSPLHF	TGTGCCAGCAGCGTAGAGAGGGACACTGATTCACCCCTCCACTTT
.	TRBV3-1/TRBV3-2	TRBD1	TRBJ2-4	CASSPRQGVTKNIQYF	TGTGCCAGCAGCCCGAGACAGGGTGTGACCAAAAACATTCAGTACTTC
few	TRBV7-9	.	TRBJ1-5	CASSLVSDQPQHF	TGTGCCAGCAGCTTAGTTAGTGATCAGCCCCAGCATTTT
.	TRBV5-6	TRBD1	TRBJ1-6	CASNLGAGGYNSPLHF	TGTGCCAGCAACCTCGGGGCAGGGGGCTATAATTCACCCCTCCACTTT
.	TRBV5-1	.	TRBJ1-2	CASKTRGGSYGYTF	TGCGCCAGCAAGACACGGGGGGGCAGCTATGGCTACACCTTC
.	TRBV19	.	TRBJ1-3	CVSTNREAWGNTIYF	TGTGTCAGTACAAACCGGGAGGCCTGGGGAAACACCATATATTTT
.	TRBV5-1	TRBD2	TRBJ2-5	CASSLEPSGAKQETQYF	TGCGCCAGCAGCTTGGAACCTAGCGGGGCCAAACAAGAGACCCAGTACTTC
.	TRBV30	TRBD1	TRBJ1-5	CAWSATGTVNNQPQHF	TGTGCCTGGAGCGCAACCGGGACAGTCAATAATCAGCCCCAGCATTTT
.	TRBV6-5	.	TRBJ2-2	CASFRGGTGELFF	TGTGCCAGCTTTCGAGGGGGGACCGGGGAGCTGTTTTTT
.	TRBV5-5	TRBD2	TRBJ2-3	CASSLAFRLAASPDTQYF	TGTGCCAGCAGCTTGGCCTTCCGACTAGCGGCTAGCCCAGATACGCAGTATTTT
.	TRBV24-1	TRBD1	TRBJ2-5	CATSDPGQGVTQYF	TGTGCCACCAGTGACCCTGGACAGGGGGTGACCCAGTACTTC
.	TRBV3-1/TRBV3-2	.	TRBJ1-6	CASSQEGSPLHF	TGTGCCAGCAGCCAAGAAGGTTCACCCCTCCACTTT
.	TRBV6-2/TRBV6-3	.	TRBJ1-2	CASSDRANYGYTF	TGTGCCAGCAGCGACAGAGCTAACTATGGCTACACCTTC
.	TRBV7-9	TRBD2	TRBJ2-3	CASSPGGGNTDTQYF	TGTGCCAGCAGCCCCGGCGGGGGGAACACAGATACGCAGTATTTT
.	TRBV4-1	.	TRBJ2-6	CASSQGGANVLTF	TGCGCCAGCAGCCAAGGTGGGGCCAACGTCCTGACTTTC
.	TRBV5-4	.	TRBJ2-1	CASSTRDTLGNEQFF	TGTGCCAGCAGCACCCGGGACACCCTAGGGAATGAGCAGTTCTTC
.	TRBV5-1	.	TRBJ2-7	CASSVGSYEQYF	TGCGCCAGCAGCGTAGGCTCCTACGAGCAGTACTTC
.	TRBV7-2	TRBD1	TRBJ2-1	CASSLETTGGKYNEQFF	TGTGCCAGCAGCTTAGAGACGACAGGGGGAAAATACAATGAGCAGTTCTTC
few	TRBV2	.	TRBJ1-5	CASRKPGAGYNQPQHF	TGTGCCAGCAGGAAACCTGGCGCAGGGTACAATCAGCCCCAGCATTTT
.	TRBV16	.	TRBJ2-3	CASSQGRGDTQYF	TGTGCCAGCAGCCAAGGCAGGGGAGATACGCAGTATTTT
.	TRBV19	TRBD1	TRBJ1-5	CASTGRGDYSNQPQHF	TGTGCCAGTACGGGCAGGGGGGACTATAGCAATCAGCCCCAGCATTTT
few	TRBV7-8	.	TRBJ1-1	CASSVAGNTEAFF	TGTGCCAGCAGCGTAGCAGGGAACACTGAAGCTTTCTTT
.	TRBV3-1/TRBV3-2	.	TRBJ1-1	CASSPFPQGGYTEAFF	TGTGCCAGCAGCCCGTTCCCGCAGGGTGGATACACTGAAGCTTTCTTT
few	TRBV19	TRBD1	TRBJ2-2	CASSIPRDSEDTGELFF	TGTGCCAGTAGTATCCCCCGGGACAGTGAGGACACCGGGGAGCTGTTTTTT
.	TRBV10-3	.	TRBJ1-6	CAIRTDNSPLHF	TGTGCCATACGGACAGATAATTCACCCCTCCACTTT
.	TRBV7-2	.	TRBJ1-6	CASSASGDAYNSPLHF	TGTGCCAGCAGCGCGAGCGGGGATGCCTATAATTCACCCCTCCACTTT
.	TRBV28	TRBD1	TRBJ2-7	CASSSTQGGTGNYEQYF	TGTGCCAGCAGTTCAACCCAGGGGGGGACAGGGAATTACGAGCAGTACTTC
.	TRBV19	TRBD2	TRBJ2-2	CASTAQAGVTGELFF	TGTGCCAGTACCGCCCAGGCGGGGGTTACCGGGGAGCTGTTTTTT
.	TRBV28	TRBD2	TRBJ2-7	CASSFSRGGSYEQYF	TGTGCCAGCAGTTTCTCCCGGGGGGGATCCTACGAGCAGTACTTC
.	TRBV6-4	TRBD2	TRBJ2-7	CARLFRAGAASDYEQYF	TGTGCCAGACTATTCAGAGCGGGGGCCGCCTCGGACTACGAGCAGTACTTC
.	TRBV14	.	TRBJ2-3	CASGGTHTDTQYF	TGTGCCAGCGGCGGGACTCACACAGATACGCAGTATTTT
.	TRBV30	.	TRBJ1-2	CAWSVGEGYGYTF	TGTGCCTGGAGTGTGGGGGAGGGCTATGGCTACACCTTC